This entry lists 9 T cell receptor beta chains sequenced from one sample in a study of T cell responses to AZD1222 COVID-19 vaccine. The protocol was immunoSEQ multiplex PCR, while the TCRdb copy is restricted to in-frame clones and leaves out a portion. The profile shows 90,000 to 120,000 clones, approximately 92% of them singletons. The sample consisted of peripheral blood, taken 28 days after the second AZD1222 dose. Source of these receptors: an adult who received the AZD1222 COVID-19 vaccine.

The V and J genes are TRBV11-1 and TRBJ1-1; D might be TRBD1 (5 bases). This CDR3 comprises 15 residues. The ends were cut back, 3 bases at V and 5 bases at J, with 16 bases in the middle. Germline values: CDR1 SGHAT, CDR2 FQDESV (reference sequence). CDR3 in DNA: TGTGCCAGCAGCTTGATTCCTACTCCAGGGACTGAAGCTTTCTTT. Its translation: CASSLIPTPGTEAFF.

This CDR3 reads CASSPGGSYNSPLHF. CDR3 nucleotides: TGCGCCAGCAGCCCGGGGGGTTCCTATAATTCACCCCTCCACTTT. The rearrangement uses TRBV5-1 and TRBJ1-6; perhaps TRBD1 as D (5 bases). From germline, CDR1 is SGHRS and CDR2 YFSETQ. V was shortened by 4 bases and J by 1 base, with 9 bases between the two germline ends. The CDR3 runs to 15 residues.

CDR3 amino acids: CATSRGDRNYGYTF. CDR3 sequence (DNA): TGTGCCACCAGCAGGGGGGACAGAAACTATGGCTACACCTTC. The rearrangement uses TRBV15 and TRBJ1-2; 7 bases align to TRBD1. Germline values: CDR1 LNHNV, CDR2 YYDKDF (reference sequence). J was trimmed by 2 bases and V by 3 bases; bases with no gene match: 3. There are 14 residues in the CDR3. Full variable domain (rest looked up from reference TRBV15 and TRBJ1-2): DAMVIQNPRYQVTQFGKPVTLSCSQTLNHNVMYWYQQKSSQAPKLLFHYYDKDFNNEADTPDNFQSRRPNTSFCFLDIRSPGLGDTAMYLCATSRGDRNYGYTFGSGTRLTVV.

This rearrangement joins TRBV7-2 to TRBJ1-3, with D possibly matching TRBD1 (5 bases). This CDR3 spans 16 amino acids. The germline V and J ends were trimmed by 2 bases and 0 bases, with 11 bases remaining between them. CDR1 SGHTA and CDR2 FQGNSA come from the germline V gene. CDR3 in DNA: TGTGCCAGCAGCTTAACTCCGACAGTCTCTGGAAACACCATATATTTT. Residues: CASSLTPTVSGNTIYF.

V usage is TRBV20-1 and J usage is TRBJ2-1; D remains unclear. CDR3 length: 11 residues. V gave up 3 bases and J gave up 7 bases, with 7 bases separating them. Looked up from germline, CDR1 is DFQATT and CDR2 is SNEGSKA (reference sequence). The CDR3 bases are TGCAGTGCTAGGGTACTAAATGAGCAGTTCTTC. Protein: CSARVLNEQFF.

This chain links TRBV7-3 with TRBJ1-6, with D hard to call. The germline V and J ends were trimmed by 8 bases and 10 bases, with 15 bases remaining between them. This CDR3 contains 13 residues. Germline CDR1 and CDR2: SGHTA and FQGTGA. The CDR3 protein is CASGVSAESPLHF. CDR3 DNA sequence: TGTGCCAGCGGAGTTTCCGCTGAATCACCCCTCCACTTT.

The V call is TRBV12-5, the J call TRBJ1-1; D gene uncertain. The CDR3 length is 14 residues. Trimming removed 6 bases from V and 2 bases from J, with 13 bases in between. Germline V lookup: CDR1 LGHNT, CDR2 FRNRAP. CDR3 in DNA: TGTGCTAGTGGAAGAGCGGTCGGAAACACTGAAGCTTTCTTT. This encodes CASGRAVGNTEAFF.

V gene TRBV6-5 combines with J gene TRBJ1-1; no firm D call. Trimming pared 6 bases from V and 3 bases from J, leaving 14 bases between. There are 14 residues in the CDR3. Per the germline V gene, CDR1 is MNHEY and CDR2 is SVGAGI. CDR3 amino acids: CASSLTGMDTEAFF. The CDR3 region has the DNA TGTGCCAGCAGCCTAACTGGGATGGACACTGAAGCTTTCTTT.

This chain uses TRBV6-5 with TRBJ1-6; D remains ambiguous. This CDR3 contains 13 residues. Deletions cut 5 bases from V and 7 bases from J, with 9 bases between. Germline V gene sequence: CDR1 MNHEY, CDR2 SVGAGI. This chain's CDR3 is CASSPVDNSPLHF. CDR3 DNA: TGTGCCAGCAGTCCGGTAGACAATTCACCCCTCCACTTT.